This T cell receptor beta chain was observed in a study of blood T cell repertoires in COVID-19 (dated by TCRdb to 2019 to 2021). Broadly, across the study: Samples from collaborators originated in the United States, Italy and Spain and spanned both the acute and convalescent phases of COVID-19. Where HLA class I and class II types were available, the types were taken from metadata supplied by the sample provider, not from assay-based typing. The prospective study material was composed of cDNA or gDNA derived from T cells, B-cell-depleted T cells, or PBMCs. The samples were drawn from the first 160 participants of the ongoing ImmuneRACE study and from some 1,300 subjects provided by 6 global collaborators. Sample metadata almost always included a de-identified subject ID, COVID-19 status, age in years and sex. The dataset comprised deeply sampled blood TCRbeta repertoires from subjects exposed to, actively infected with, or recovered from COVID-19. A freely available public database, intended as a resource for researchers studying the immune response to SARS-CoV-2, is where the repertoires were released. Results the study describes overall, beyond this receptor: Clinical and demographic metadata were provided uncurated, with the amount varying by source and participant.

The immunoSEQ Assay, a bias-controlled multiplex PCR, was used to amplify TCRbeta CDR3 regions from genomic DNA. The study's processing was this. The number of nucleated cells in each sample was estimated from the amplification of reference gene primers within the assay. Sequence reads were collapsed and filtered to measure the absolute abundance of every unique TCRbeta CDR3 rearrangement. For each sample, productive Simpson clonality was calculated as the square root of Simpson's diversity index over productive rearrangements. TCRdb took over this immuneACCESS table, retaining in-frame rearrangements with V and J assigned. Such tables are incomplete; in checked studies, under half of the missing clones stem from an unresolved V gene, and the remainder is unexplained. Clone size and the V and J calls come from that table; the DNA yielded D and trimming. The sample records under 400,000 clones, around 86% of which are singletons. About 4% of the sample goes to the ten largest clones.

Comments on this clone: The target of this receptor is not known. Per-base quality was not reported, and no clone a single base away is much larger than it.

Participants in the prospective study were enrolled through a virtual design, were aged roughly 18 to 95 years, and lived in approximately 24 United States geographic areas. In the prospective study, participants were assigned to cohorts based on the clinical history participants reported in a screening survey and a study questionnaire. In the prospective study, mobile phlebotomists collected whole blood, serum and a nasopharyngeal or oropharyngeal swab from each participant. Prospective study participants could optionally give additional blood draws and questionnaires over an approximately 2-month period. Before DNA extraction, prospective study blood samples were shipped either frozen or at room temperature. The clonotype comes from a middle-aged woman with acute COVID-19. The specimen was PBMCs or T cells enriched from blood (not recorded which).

The bases are TGTGCCAGCAGTTACTCCGCCCAGGGGAGGGCCTATGGCTACACCTTC. The resulting protein is CASSYSAQGRAYGYTF. Recombination linked TRBV6-5 to TRBJ1-2, with TRBD1 as a weak D call on 6 bases. The cysteine opens and the phenylalanine closes a CDR3 of 16 amino acids. Only CDR3 DNA remains: 48 bases, in frame from the first base. V was cut back by 0 bases and J by 4 bases, leaving a gap of 15 bases between them. CDR1 MNHEY and CDR2 SVGAGI are derived from the germline V gene.